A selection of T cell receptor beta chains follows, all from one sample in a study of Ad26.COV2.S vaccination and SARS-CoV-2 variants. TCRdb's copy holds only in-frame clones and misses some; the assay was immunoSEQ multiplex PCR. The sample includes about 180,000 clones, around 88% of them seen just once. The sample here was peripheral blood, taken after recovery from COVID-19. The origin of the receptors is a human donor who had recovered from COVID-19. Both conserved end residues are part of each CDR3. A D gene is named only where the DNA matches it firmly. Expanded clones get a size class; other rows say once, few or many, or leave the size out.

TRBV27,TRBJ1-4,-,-,TGTGCCAGCAGTTTAATGGGGTTTGGAAGGCTCGAAAAACTGTTTTTT,CASSLMGFGRLEKLFF
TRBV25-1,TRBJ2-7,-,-,TGTGCCAGCAGTGAGGCGGGAATACCCTGGGGCGAGCAGTACTTC,CASSEAGIPWGEQYF
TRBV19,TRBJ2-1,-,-,TGTGCCAGTAGTATAGGGACTCCAGGGTATGATGAGCAGTTCTTC,CASSIGTPGYDEQFF
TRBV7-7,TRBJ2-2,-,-,TGTGCTAGCAGCTTGGAAGGGGCAACCGGGGAGCTGTTTTTT,CASSLEGATGELFF
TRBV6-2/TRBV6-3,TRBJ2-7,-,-,TGTGCCAGCAGTTACCCCCCCACAGAGCAGTACTTC,CASSYPPTEQYF
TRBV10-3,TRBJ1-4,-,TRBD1,TGTGCCATCAGCGTTGGCAAAGAGGGACAGGGAGAACTGTTTTTT,CAISVGKEGQGELFF
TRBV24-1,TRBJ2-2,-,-,TGTGCCACCAGTGATTTGGGCAGTTCCACCGGGGAGCTGTTTTTT,CATSDLGSSTGELFF
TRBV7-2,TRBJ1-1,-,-,TGTGCCAGCAGCCAAGGACAGCCCGAAGCTTTCTTT,CASSQGQPEAFF
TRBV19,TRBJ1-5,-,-,TGTGCCAGTAGTGCCATACCGACAGGAGCCGGGAGAGGCAATCAGCCCCAGCATTTT,CASSAIPTGAGRGNQPQHF
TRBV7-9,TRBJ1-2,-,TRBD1,TGTGCCAGCAGCCTCGGGACAGGGTCTTGGAGGGATGGCTACACCTTC,CASSLGTGSWRDGYTF
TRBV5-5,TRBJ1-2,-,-,TGTGCCAGCAGCCCCGGGGCTAACTATGGCTACACCTTC,CASSPGANYGYTF
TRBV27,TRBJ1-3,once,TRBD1,TGTGCCAGCAGCCCCGGGACAGGGGTCGGAAACACCATATATTTT,CASSPGTGVGNTIYF
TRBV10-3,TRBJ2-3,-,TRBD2,TGTGCCGTCGCGGGGGGGCGGGTCCCGTCTCGCACAGATACGCAGTATTTT,CAVAGGRVPSRTDTQYF
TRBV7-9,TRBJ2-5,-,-,TGTGCCATTACGAGGGAGAAACAAGAGACCCAGTACTTC,CAITREKQETQYF
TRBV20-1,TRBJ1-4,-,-,TGCAGTGCTAGACATGAAAAACTGTTTTTT,CSARHEKLFF
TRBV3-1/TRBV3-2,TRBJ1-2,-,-,TGTGCCAGCAGCCAAGATATTCGGGGAAGCTATGGCTACACCTTC,CASSQDIRGSYGYTF
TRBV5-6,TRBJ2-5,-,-,TGTGCCAGCAGCTTCGATTTTGGGCCCACCCTCCAGGAGACCCAGTACTTC,CASSFDFGPTLQETQYF
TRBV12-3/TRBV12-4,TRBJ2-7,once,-,TGTGCCAGCAGTCCCCGAGGTCACGAGCAGTACTTC,CASSPRGHEQYF
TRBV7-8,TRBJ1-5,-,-,TGTGCCAGCAGCTTAGACAGGGCTGGGGGTCAGCCCCAGCATTTT,CASSLDRAGGQPQHF
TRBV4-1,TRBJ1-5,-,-,TGCGCCAGCAGCCCGAAGCATAGGGAATATAGCAATCAGCCCCAGCATTTT,CASSPKHREYSNQPQHF
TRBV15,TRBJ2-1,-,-,TGTGCCACCAGCCAGGGCGGAGGGAATGAGCAGTTCTTC,CATSQGGGNEQFF
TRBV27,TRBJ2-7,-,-,TGTGCCAGCAGTTTATCGTACAGGATTAGCTCCTACGAGCAGTACTTC,CASSLSYRISSYEQYF
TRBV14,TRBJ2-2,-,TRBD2,TGTGCCAGCGCCCGGACTAGCGGGAGTTCCGGGGAGCTGTTTTTT,CASARTSGSSGELFF
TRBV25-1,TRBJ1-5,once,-,TGTGCCAGCAGTCCCATTCCTTTGGGGCCGGGGGGGCAGCCCCAGCATTTT,CASSPIPLGPGGQPQHF
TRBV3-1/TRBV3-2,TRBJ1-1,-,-,TGTGCCAGCAGCCAAGATACAGGGATCATGAACACTGAAGCTTTCTTT,CASSQDTGIMNTEAFF
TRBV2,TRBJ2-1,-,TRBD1,TGTGCCACCCGAATGGGACAGGGGAGAGGGAGCTCCTACAATGAGCAGTTCTTC,CATRMGQGRGSSYNEQFF
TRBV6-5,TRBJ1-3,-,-,TGTGCAGGCGGCTCCTCTGGAAACACCATATATTTT,CAGGSSGNTIYF
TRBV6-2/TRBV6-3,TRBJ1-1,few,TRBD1,TGTGCCAGCAGTTACCCTTCCAGGGGGCTAAACACTGAAGCTTTCTTT,CASSYPSRGLNTEAFF
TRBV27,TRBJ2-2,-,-,TGTGCCAGCAGTTTGGGTACGCGCGGGGAGCTGTTTTTT,CASSLGTRGELFF
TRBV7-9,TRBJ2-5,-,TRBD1,TGTGCCAGCAGCTTAGGGACAGGGCTTCGTACCCAGTACTTC,CASSLGTGLRTQYF
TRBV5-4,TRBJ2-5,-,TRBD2,TGTGCCAGCAGCTTAGGAGCGGGAGGGCTTGAGACCCAGTACTTC,CASSLGAGGLETQYF
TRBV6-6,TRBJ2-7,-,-,TGTGCCAGCAGGGTGACAGTGGGGGTCGAGCAGTACTTC,CASRVTVGVEQYF
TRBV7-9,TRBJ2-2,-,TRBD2,TGTGCCAGCACCAAAAACGGGGGGACCGGGGAGCTGTTTTTT,CASTKNGGTGELFF
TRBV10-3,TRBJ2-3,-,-,TGTGCCATCAGTGAAGGGATGTGGGAGAGGGCAGATACGCAGTATTTT,CAISEGMWERADTQYF